What follows describes a single T cell receptor (beta chain). The antigen is undetermined. High-throughput TCR beta sequencing covered peripheral CD8+ and CD4+ T cells. This sample was included in a study of CD8 T cells in Susac syndrome. Random hexamers were used to reverse transcribe the RNA input (roughly 0.5 to 1 ug). TCR beta CDR3 was amplified by immunoSEQ covering 54 Vbeta and 13 Jbeta. TCRdb analysed the immunoSEQ multiplex PCR reads with MiXCR anew, one entry per CDR3 protein. The sample has roughly 190,000 distinct CDR3 sequences, about 95% seen once; the top ten hold about 0.1%. Points from the study as a whole: TCR sequencing and HLA analysis covered a relatively small number of individuals.

Deletions cut 1 base from V and 3 bases from J, with 9 bases between. The CDR3 has 14 residues. Looked up from germline, CDR1 is SEHNR and CDR2 is FQNEAQ (reference sequence). Material: CD4+ T cells from PBMCs. The chain joins TRBV7-9 to TRBJ1-1; TRBD1 is a possible D gene (6 bases). The origin of this receptor is a human donor in good health. DNA of the CDR3: TGTGCCAGCAGCTTAGGGGCAGGGGACACTGAAGCTTTCTTT. It specifies CASSLGAGDTEAFF.